This T cell receptor (beta chain) originates from a study of blood T cell repertoires in COVID-19. This clone came up a few times. V was clipped by 1 base and J by 6 bases, with 7 bases between them. This CDR3 is built from 12 residues. Germline V lookup: CDR1 SQVTM, CDR2 ANQGSEA. The method was immunoSEQ multiplex PCR; TCRdb's version includes in-frame clones alone and lacks a portion of them. This sample yields 220,000 or so clones, of which more than 65% are seen a single time; roughly 2.3% belongs to the top ten. The V and J genes are TRBV29-1 and TRBJ2-1; a possible D gene is TRBD2 (5 bases). Sample: peripheral blood. This TCR was sampled from a woman aged 55-70 years with acute or convalescent COVID-19. This chain's CDR3 is CSVEVTTNEQFF. DNA of the CDR3: TGCAGCGTTGAAGTGACTACCAATGAGCAGTTCTTC.